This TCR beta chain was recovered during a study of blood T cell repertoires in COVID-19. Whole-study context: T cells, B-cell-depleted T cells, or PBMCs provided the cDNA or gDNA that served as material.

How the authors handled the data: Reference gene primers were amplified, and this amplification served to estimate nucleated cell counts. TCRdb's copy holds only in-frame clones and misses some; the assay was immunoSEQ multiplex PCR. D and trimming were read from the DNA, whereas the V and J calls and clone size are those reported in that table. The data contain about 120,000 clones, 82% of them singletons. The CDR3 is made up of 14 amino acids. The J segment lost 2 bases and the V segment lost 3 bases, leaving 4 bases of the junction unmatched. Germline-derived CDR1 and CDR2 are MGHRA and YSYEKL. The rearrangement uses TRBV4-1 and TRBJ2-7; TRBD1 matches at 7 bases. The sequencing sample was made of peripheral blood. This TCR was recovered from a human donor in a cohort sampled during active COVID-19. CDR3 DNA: TGCGCCAGCAGCCATGTTGGGACAGCCTACGAGCAGTACTTC. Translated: CASSHVGTAYEQYF.